This TCR beta chain was obtained from a study of cytomegalovirus exposure and HLA in healthy donors. PCR involved 60 Vbeta and 13 Jbeta primers. Only in-frame clones appear in the TCRdb table, and some are missing; sequencing was by immunoSEQ multiplex PCR. Of a few hundred thousand clones listed, about 80% are singletons. J was trimmed by 2 bases and V by 7 bases; bases with no gene match: 5. This CDR3 contains 13 residues. Germline CDR1 reads MGHDK; CDR2 reads SYGVNS. The specimen was PBMCs. V and J are TRBV25-1 and TRBJ2-7; 7 nucleotides agree with TRBD1. This TCR came from a girl aged 2 to 9 in good health and CMV-seronegative. CDR3 coding DNA: TGTGCCAGCATTGGACAGGAAGCCTACGAGCAGTACTTC. Amino acid sequence: CASIGQEAYEQYF.